One and the same sample provided the 31 T cell receptor beta chains below, sequenced in a study of human T cells and chemical hapten exposure. Specified time point: patch test 1, 2 weeks after DPC sensitization. Documented treatment: therapeutic diphenylcyclopropenone sensitization with weekly scalp DPC. TCRdb reprocessed the RACE reads with MiXCR, giving one entry per CDR3 protein. Of more than 95,000 distinct CDR3 sequences detected, about 12% appear once; the ten largest clones hold 1.4%. The sequences come from whole blood, collected in connection with sensitization to the hapten diphenylcyclopropenone (DPC). The receptors come from a woman aged 50 to 60 with alopecia areata. Some clones in this sample may be carry-over from other donors' samples.

This clonotype has only a few counts. This sequence joins TRBV5-1 and TRBJ1-2, with a possible D match to TRBD1 (5 bases). This CDR3 is 15 amino acids long. Germline CDR1 SGHRS, CDR2 YFSETQ. V was pared by 4 bases and J by 8 bases, with 21 bases between. CDR3 protein: CASSPEGLFEGGYTF. CDR3 bases: TGCGCCAGCAGCCCGGAGGGACTCTTCGAGGGAGGCTACACCTTC.

This clonotype was detected ten times or more. The rearrangement uses TRBV29-1 and TRBJ2-5; 9 bases line up with TRBD2. The CDR3 runs 17 residues. The germline V gene has CDR1 SQVTM and CDR2 ANQGSEA. V dropped 4 bases and J dropped 10; count of bases not matched to a gene: 22. Here the CDR3 reads CSVGAPGHRREGPVQYF. The DNA for the CDR3 is TGCAGCGTTGGAGCTCCGGGACACAGGCGGGAGGGCCCGGTCCAGTACTTC.

The chain employs TRBV12-3 or TRBV12-4 and TRBJ1-4; 8 bases are a match to TRBD1. This CDR3 has 15 amino acids. J lost 4 bases, V lost 6 bases, and 7 bases had no gene match. The chain's CDR3 is CASRYRQGYNEKLFF. The CDR3 DNA is TGTGCCAGCAGATATCGACAGGGGTATAATGAAAAACTGTTTTTT.

This clonotype was detected ten times or more. The chain joins TRBV5-6 to TRBJ1-2; D not resolved. The V gene's germline CDR1 is SGHDT and CDR2 YYEEEE. V was shortened by 4 bases and J by 7 bases, with 11 bases between the two germline ends. This CDR3 has 12 residues. The CDR3 protein is CASSLIAGGYTF. DNA for the CDR3: TGTGCCAGCAGCCTGATAGCGGGTGGCTACACCTTC.

This clonotype was recorded many times. V gene TRBV10-3 combines with J gene TRBJ2-6; D is unresolved. V dropped 2 bases and J dropped 0 bases, with 8 bases sitting between them. The length of the CDR3 is 16 residues. Germline assignment: CDR1 ENHRY and CDR2 SYGVKD. CDR3: CAISEVLLSGANVLTF. Here the CDR3 DNA reads TGTGCCATCAGTGAGGTCCTCCTCTCTGGGGCCAACGTCCTGACTTTC.

This sequence joins TRBV12-3 or TRBV12-4 and TRBJ2-7, with D hard to call. Trimming took 3 bases from V and 3 from J, leaving 6 bases between them. This CDR3 region has 12 residues. CDR3 bases: TGTGCCAGCAGTTTCCGAGACTACGAGCAGTACTTC. It codes for CASSFRDYEQYF.

J is TRBJ2-2 and V is TRBV7-9, with D perhaps being TRBD1 or TRBD2 (5 bases each). CDR3 length: 17 amino acids. V was shortened by 3 bases and J by 1 base, with 15 bases between the two germline ends. The germline V gene has CDR1 SEHNR and CDR2 FQNEAQ (reference sequence). In DNA form, the CDR3 reads TGTGCCAGCAGCTTGGGACGACAGAGACAGAACACCGGGGAGCTGTTTTTT. As protein: CASSLGRQRQNTGELFF.

The chain recombines TRBV11-2 with TRBJ2-3; 10 bases agree with TRBD1. From germline, CDR1 is SGHAT and CDR2 FQNNGV. V shed 5 bases and J 3 bases; nucleotides not matched to a gene: 5. This CDR3 spans 15 amino acids. The CDR3, as DNA: TGTGCCAGCAGCCTAGGGACAGGGGTGACAGATACGCAGTATTTT. It specifies CASSLGTGVTDTQYF.

This clonotype was counted many times. The chain uses TRBV20-1 and TRBJ1-5; 7 bases are shared with TRBD1. Germline assignment: CDR1 DFQATT and CDR2 SNEGSKA (reference sequence). After removal of 0 bases from V and 3 bases from J, the junction contained 5 bases not matched to a gene. The CDR3 runs to 15 residues. Here the CDR3 DNA reads TGCAGTGCTAGAGATGCGACAGGGCCCAATCAGCCCCAGCATTTT. This gives the protein CSARDATGPNQPQHF.

This clonotype was picked up many times. As DNA, the CDR3 is TGTGCCAGCGGAACAGCTCAGGATACGCAGTATTTT. This codes for CASGTAQDTQYF. The rearrangement joins TRBV28 to TRBJ2-3; D is undetermined. Trimming shortened V by 8 bases and J by 6 bases, and 12 bases separated the two germline ends. The CDR3 length is 12 residues. Germline-derived CDR1 and CDR2 are MDHEN and SYDVKM.

This clonotype was seen at least ten times. V usage is TRBV6-5 and J usage is TRBJ2-6; D call uncertain. The CDR3 runs to 15 residues. V dropped 7 bases and J dropped 2 bases, with 12 bases sitting between them. Germline V gene sequence: CDR1 MNHEY, CDR2 SVGAGI. The CDR3 sequence: CASTKLSTGANVLTF. The CDR3 coding sequence is TGTGCCAGCACCAAGCTGTCGACTGGGGCCAACGTCCTGACTTTC.

In this sample, this clonotype turned up many times. The chain is built from TRBV28 and TRBJ1-4; TRBD1 matches at 7 bases. CDR1 and CDR2 (germline): MDHEN, SYDVKM. Trimming took 3 bases from V and 3 from J; bases not matched to a gene: 7. The CDR3 loop spans 16 amino acids. CDR3 coding DNA: TGTGCCAGCAGTTTTGAGGGGGCAGTGGCTAATGAAAAACTGTTTTTT. This codes for CASSFEGAVANEKLFF.

The sample holds many counts of this clonotype. V gene TRBV7-9 combines with J gene TRBJ1-6; D unresolved. Per germline, CDR1 SEHNR and CDR2 FQNEAQ (reference sequence). The CDR3 runs 13 residues. The V end lost 1 base, the J end lost 13 bases, and 11 bases lay between the germline ends. The CDR3: CASSLEDGLPLHF. CDR3 nucleotides: TGTGCCAGCAGCTTAGAGGACGGCTTGCCCCTCCACTTT.

This clonotype was seen ten or more times. The J gene is TRBJ2-3, the V gene TRBV5-4; possibly TRBD2 for D (5 bases). Germline CDR1 SGHNT, CDR2 YYREEE (reference sequence). This CDR3 spans 16 amino acids. V gave up 0 bases and J gave up 0 bases, with 11 bases separating them. The CDR3 region has the DNA TGTGCCAGCAGCTTGGAGCCTAGCCCTAGCACAGATACGCAGTATTTT. Translation: CASSLEPSPSTDTQYF.

This clonotype was seen a handful of times. CDR3 protein: CASSRGPGELFF. DNA of the CDR3: TGTGCCAGCAGTCGGGGCCCCGGGGAGCTGTTTTTT. The chain carries TRBV3-1 and TRBJ2-2, with D perhaps given as TRBD1 or TRBD2 (5 bases each). CDR3 size: 12 residues. Trimming removed 6 bases from V and 6 bases from J, with 8 bases in between. The germline CDR1 and CDR2 sequences are LGHDT and YNNKEL (reference sequence).

The chain recombines TRBV9 with TRBJ2-1, with a weak D call TRBD1 (5 bases). CDR1 and CDR2 from the germline V gene are SGDLS and YYNGEE. The V gene lost 0 bases and the J gene lost 16 bases, with 14 bases spanning the gap. This CDR3 has 12 residues. CDR3 amino acids: CASSVDVGDSFF. The CDR3 DNA sequence: TGTGCCAGCAGCGTAGACGTAGGAGACAGTTTCTTC. Filled out from reference TRBV9 and TRBJ2-1, the complete variable domain reads DSGVTQTPKHLITATGQRVTLRCSPRSGDLSVYWYQQSLDQGLQFLIQYYNGEERAKGNILERFSAQQFPDLHSELNLSSLELGDSALYFCASSVDVGDSFFGPGTRLTVL.

This clonotype was seen ten or more times. This rearrangement joins TRBV29-1 to TRBJ1-2, with a possible D match to TRBD1 (6 bases). This CDR3 comprises 13 residues. CDR1 and CDR2 from the germline V gene are SQVTM and ANQGSEA. Trimming pared 0 bases from V and 6 bases from J, leaving 11 bases between. CDR3 coding DNA: TGCAGCGTTGAAGATCCGGGGGGCGATGGCTACACCTTC. Its protein is CSVEDPGGDGYTF.

The genes are TRBV5-5 and TRBJ2-7; 9 nucleotides align to TRBD1. The germline V gene has CDR1 SGHKS and CDR2 YYEKEE (reference sequence). J gave up 2 bases and V 4 bases, and 4 bases lay outside the gene matches. The CDR3 runs to 14 residues. CDR3 coding DNA: TGTGCCAGCAGCGTCCGGGACAGGGCCTACGAGCAGTACTTC. Translating gives CASSVRDRAYEQYF.

V is TRBV5-1 and J is TRBJ2-5; D gene uncertain. Trimming took 4 bases from V and 1 from J, leaving 2 bases between them. Germline V CDR1 and CDR2: SGHRS, YFSETQ. The CDR3 totals 11 residues. The CDR3 DNA reads as TGCGCCAGCAGCGCCCAAGAGACCCAGTACTTC. It is translated as CASSAQETQYF. Variable domain in full (rest from reference TRBV5-1 and TRBJ2-5): KAGVTQTPRYLIKTRGQQVTLSCSPISGHRSVSWYQQTPGQGLQFLFEYFSETQRNKGNFPGRFSGRQFSNSRSEMNVSTLELGDSALYLCASSAQETQYFGPGTRLLVL.

This clonotype was seen at least ten times. The chain uses TRBV2 and TRBJ2-7; TRBD2 agrees at 7 bases. The germline gives CDR1 SNHLY, CDR2 FYNNEI. This CDR3 comprises 14 residues. Unmatched junction bases numbered 6, after V lost 4 bases and J lost 3 bases. The CDR3 loop reads CASSAGLADYEQYF. The CDR3 DNA reads as TGTGCCAGCAGTGCGGGGCTAGCGGACTACGAGCAGTACTTC. Full variable domain (rest looked up from reference TRBV2 and TRBJ2-7): EPEVTQTPSHQVTQMGQEVILRCVPISNHLYFYWYRQILGQKVEFLVSFYNNEISEKSEIFDDQFSVERPDGSNFTLKIRSTKLEDSAMYFCASSAGLADYEQYFGPGTRLTVT.

The genes are TRBV20-1 and TRBJ1-5; possibly TRBD1 for D (5 bases). Germline CDR1 is DFQATT and CDR2 is SNEGSKA (reference sequence). The CDR3 spans 14 residues. V was cut by 4 bases and J by 7 bases, with 17 bases left in between. The CDR3 sequence is CSAKIAGGRQPQHF. The CDR3 coding sequence is TGCAGTGCTAAAATTGCCGGGGGACGACAGCCCCAGCATTTT.

This chain links TRBV11-3 with TRBJ1-2, with D possibly TRBD1 on 6 matching bases. The CDR3 is 17 residues long. The V gene lost 1 base and the J gene lost 1 base, with 16 bases spanning the gap. In germline, CDR1 is SGHNT, CDR2 YENEEA. The CDR3 DNA reads as TGTGCCAGCAGCTTAGTTATTGCGGGGGCGATTAACTATGGCTACACCTTC. This sequence encodes CASSLVIAGAINYGYTF. Combining the CDR3 with reference TRBV11-3 and TRBJ1-2 gives the whole variable domain EAGVVQSPRYKIIEKKQPVAFWCNPISGHNTLYWYLQNLGQGPELLIRYENEEAVDDSQLPKDRFSAERLKGVDSTLKIQPAELGDSAVYLCASSLVIAGAINYGYTFGSGTRLTVV.

V is TRBV6-2 or TRBV6-3 and J is TRBJ1-2, with D uncertain. Looked up from germline, CDR1 is MNHEY and CDR2 is SVGEGT. The V gene lost 0 bases and the J gene lost 4 bases, with 3 bases spanning the gap. The CDR3 spans 12 residues. The CDR3 loop is CASSYSLYGYTF. The CDR3 nucleotides are TGTGCCAGCAGTTACTCCCTCTATGGCTACACCTTC.

This clonotype was found many times. In DNA form, the CDR3 reads TGCAGTGCTAGCGTAGGAACCTACGAGCAGTACTTC. This gives the protein CSASVGTYEQYF. The genes are TRBV20-1 and TRBJ2-7; D remains ambiguous. The CDR3 spans 12 residues. Trimming took 3 bases from V and 2 from J, leaving 8 bases between them. Looked up from germline, CDR1 is DFQATT and CDR2 is SNEGSKA (reference sequence).

This clonotype was seen only once. This CDR3 is CASSGRESGYEQYF. The CDR3 coding sequence is TGTGCCAGCAGTGGTAGGGAATCGGGGTACGAGCAGTACTTC. The chain recombines TRBV2 with TRBJ2-7; TRBD2 is a possible D gene (5 bases). CDR1 and CDR2 (germline): SNHLY, FYNNEI. Trimming stripped 4 bases from V and 4 bases from J, with 14 bases between. There are 14 residues in the CDR3.

This chain connects TRBV19 to TRBJ2-3, with D tentatively TRBD2 (6 bases). In germline, CDR1 is LNHDA, CDR2 SQIVND (reference sequence). Trimming pared 7 bases from V and 0 bases from J, leaving 11 bases between. CDR3 length: 14 amino acids. CDR3 loop: CASTGTASTDTQYF. CDR3 nucleotides: TGTGCCAGTACGGGGACTGCTAGCACAGATACGCAGTATTTT.

This clonotype occurred many times. At one boundary the junction diverges from the germline segment, which might be a read error. The chain joins TRBV7-7 to TRBJ2-3, with 7 nucleotides matching TRBD2. This CDR3 region has 16 residues. CDR1 and CDR2 (germline): SSHAT, FNYEAQ (reference sequence). The CDR3 sequence: CASSPTRAGPPDTQYF. The CDR3 bases are TGTGCTAGCAGCCCCACTCGAGCGGGGCCGCCAGATACGCAGTATTTT.

This clonotype was found a few times. This chain uses TRBV6-2 or TRBV6-3 with TRBJ2-5; D tentatively reads TRBD1 or TRBD2 (5 bases each). In germline, CDR1 is MNHEY, CDR2 SVGEGT. This CDR3 is 14 amino acids long. Trimming removed 2 bases from V and 6 bases from J, with 13 bases in between. CDR3 sequence: CASSYARGWKTQYF. For the CDR3, the DNA is TGTGCCAGCAGTTACGCGAGGGGATGGAAGACCCAGTACTTC.

The table lists this clonotype with many counts. The V call is TRBV2, the J call TRBJ1-3; D ambiguous. Trimming took off 8 bases at V and 0 bases at J, with 11 bases between the two ends. The germline V gene has CDR1 SNHLY and CDR2 FYNNEI. The CDR3 spans 14 residues. CDR3 region: CASCRGLSGNTIYF. DNA for the CDR3: TGTGCCAGCTGCCGAGGCCTCTCTGGAAACACCATATATTTT.

This clonotype was recorded at least ten times. The chain is built from TRBV5-4 and TRBJ2-1; D may match TRBD1 or TRBD2 (5 bases each). CDR1 and CDR2 from the germline V gene are SGHNT and YYREEE (reference sequence). Between the trimmed V and J ends, which lost 1 base and 8 bases, there was a span of 25 bases. The CDR3 is 18 residues long. As DNA, the CDR3 is TGTGCCAGCAGCTTGAGCCCGTCTTACCGGGACCTTGGCGATGAGCAGTTCTTC. It is translated as CASSLSPSYRDLGDEQFF.

This sequence joins TRBV7-6 and TRBJ2-3, with 11 bases that match TRBD2. The V and J ends lost 5 bases and 5 bases, in that order; junction bases with no gene match: 9. This CDR3 has 16 residues. In germline, CDR1 is SGHVS, CDR2 FNYEAQ. CDR3 DNA: TGTGCCAGCAGCCGGAATAGCGGGGGGGCCCTAGATACGCAGTATTTT. This encodes CASSRNSGGALDTQYF.